These 14 T cell receptor beta chains originate from one sample sequenced in a study of brain T cells in children with intractable seizures. Some clones are missing from TCRdb's copy, which holds only in-frame ones; the method was immunoSEQ multiplex PCR. Of 78,000 or so clones in the sample, roughly 89% were seen once. The specimen comprised peripheral blood, sampled at surgery. These receptors all stem from a girl aged 2-10 years with Rasmussen encephalitis and intractable seizures.

This clone is labeled medium-sized. This chain links TRBV27 with TRBJ1-1; D gene ambiguous. V was cut by 4 bases and J by 5 bases, with 17 bases left in between. The CDR3 has 15 residues. Germline CDR1 MNHEY, CDR2 SMNVEV (reference sequence). The CDR3 DNA sequence: TGTGCCAGCAGTTCGAGCCCGTGGATCGCAACTGAAGCTTTCTTT. Translation gives CASSSSPWIATEAFF.

V gene TRBV7-2 combines with J gene TRBJ1-5, with 7 bases aligning to TRBD1. Trimming took 3 bases from V and 4 from J; bases not matched to a gene: 6. This CDR3 contains 15 residues. The germline CDR1 and CDR2 sequences are SGHTA and FQGNSA. The CDR3 region is CASSLSQGENQPQHF. The CDR3 DNA reads TGTGCCAGCAGCTTGAGCCAGGGGGAGAATCAGCCCCAGCATTTT.

The chain carries TRBV4-1 and TRBJ2-5; no firm D call. CDR3 length: 14 amino acids. Trimming removed 0 bases at V and 4 bases at J, with 9 bases between. Per the germline V gene, CDR1 is MGHRA and CDR2 is YSYEKL. The CDR3 region has the DNA TGCGCCAGCAGCCAAGATTCCAGGCCAGAGACCCAGTACTTC. It specifies CASSQDSRPETQYF.

The chain has TRBV15 and TRBJ1-4; D gene ambiguous. The germline CDR1 and CDR2 sequences are LNHNV and YYDKDF (reference sequence). V was pared by 11 bases and J by 10 bases, with 11 bases between. The CDR3 runs to 10 residues. CDR3 amino acids: CALADGKLFF. The DNA of the CDR3 is TGTGCCCTGGCGGATGGAAAACTGTTTTTT.

The chain joins TRBV5-6 to TRBJ2-5; 8 nucleotides agree with TRBD1. V gave up 4 bases and J gave up 7 bases; unmatched junction bases: 9. The CDR3 has 14 residues. The germline gives CDR1 SGHDT, CDR2 YYEEEE. In DNA, the CDR3 is TGTGCCAGCAGCCCGCAGGGGGCGCGGGGGACCCAGTACTTC. The encoded protein is CASSPQGARGTQYF.

This clone was observed a few times. This sequence joins TRBV12-3 or TRBV12-4 and TRBJ2-1; either TRBD1 or TRBD2 may supply D (5 bases each). The CDR3 has 13 amino acids. V lost 3 bases and J 7 bases, leaving 10 bases between the germline ends. The CDR3 region is CASSLGPRNEQFF. The CDR3 coding sequence is TGTGCCAGCAGTTTGGGACCCAGGAATGAGCAGTTCTTC.

This clone has more than one count but fewer than ten. The rearrangement joins TRBV19 to TRBJ1-5; D is ambiguous. V was pared by 3 bases and J by 6 bases, with 9 bases between. Germline CDR1 and CDR2: LNHDA and SQIVND (reference sequence). CDR3 length: 13 amino acids. CDR3 region: CASSMGRTQPQHF. CDR3 DNA sequence: TGTGCCAGTAGTATGGGCAGGACTCAGCCCCAGCATTTT.

This sequence joins TRBV28 and TRBJ1-5, with no clear D. The germline CDR1 and CDR2 sequences are MDHEN and SYDVKM. The CDR3 has 13 amino acids. Trimming shortened V by 2 bases and J by 5 bases, and 7 bases separated the two germline ends. CDR3 in DNA: TGTGCCAGCAGTTTACTCGGGGATCAGCCCCAGCATTTT. Protein product: CASSLLGDQPQHF. Looking up the rest from reference TRBV28 and TRBJ1-5 gives the full variable domain: DVKVTQSSRYLVKRTGEKVFLECVQDMDHENMFWYRQDPGLGLRLIYFSYDVKMKEKGDIPEGYSVSREKKERFSLILESASTNQTSMYLCASSLLGDQPQHFGDGTRLSIL.

Notes on this clone: The junction differs from germline at one of its ends, possibly a read error. V usage is TRBV19 and J usage is TRBJ1-5; perhaps TRBD1 as D (6 bases). Looked up from germline, CDR1 is LNHDA and CDR2 is SQIVND (reference sequence). This CDR3 comprises 14 residues. This chain's CDR3 is CTSSIRGSNQPQHF. CDR3 coding DNA: TGTACCAGTAGTATCAGGGGTAGCAATCAGCCCCAGCATTTT. The full variable domain, with the rest looked up from reference TRBV19 and TRBJ1-5, is DGGITQSPKYLFRKEGQNVTLSCEQNLNHDAMYWYRQDPGQGLRLIYYSQIVNDFQKGDIAEGYSVSREKKESFPLTVTSAQKNPTAFYLCTSSIRGSNQPQHFGDGTRLSIL.

V gene TRBV5-5 combines with J gene TRBJ2-7; 11 bases are a match to TRBD2. V lost 0 bases and J lost 0; bases outside the gene matches: 11. Germline-derived CDR1 and CDR2 are SGHKS and YYEKEE (reference sequence). This CDR3 region has 19 residues. The CDR3 nucleotides are TGTGCCAGCAGCTTGGGGGCTAGCGGGAGGATTCTAAGCTCCTACGAGCAGTACTTC. It translates to CASSLGASGRILSSYEQYF. Together with reference TRBV5-5 and TRBJ2-7, the CDR3 gives the full variable domain: DAGVTQSPTHLIKTRGQQVTLRCSPISGHKSVSWYQQVLGQGPQFIFQYYEKEERGRGNFPDRFSARQFPNYSSELNVNALLLGDSALYLCASSLGASGRILSSYEQYFGPGTRLTVT.

This chain connects TRBV7-9 to TRBJ2-7, with D possibly TRBD1 on 6 matching bases. CDR3 size: 15 residues. Germline CDR1 reads SEHNR; CDR2 reads FQNEAQ (reference sequence). V gave up 4 bases and J gave up 3 bases, with 16 bases separating them. The CDR3, as DNA: TGTGCCAGCAGCTGGCCGCAGGGGACGGGCTACGAGCAGTACTTC. It is translated as CASSWPQGTGYEQYF.

The chain has TRBV27 and TRBJ2-1, with no clear D. CDR1 and CDR2 (germline): MNHEY, SMNVEV (reference sequence). CDR3 size: 11 residues. V gave up 7 bases and J gave up 5 bases, with 6 bases separating them. The CDR3 protein is CASTQNNEQFF. The CDR3 nucleotides read TGTGCCAGCACACAGAACAATGAGCAGTTCTTC.

The chain recombines TRBV3-1 (or the pseudogene TRBV3-2) with TRBJ2-7; 9 positions match TRBD1. V lost 2 bases and J lost 3; bases outside the gene matches: 8. The CDR3 loop spans 16 amino acids. Germline CDR1 reads LGHDT; CDR2 reads YNNKEL (reference sequence). The CDR3 DNA is TGTGCCAGCAGCCAATCGGACAGGGGACTTGTCTACGAGCAGTACTTC. Its translation: CASSQSDRGLVYEQYF.

In its sample, this clone was seen once. The CDR3 DNA follows: TGTGCCAGTAGTCCCGGGACAGCCAAAGCTTTCTTT. Translated, it gives CASSPGTAKAFF. The gene calls are TRBV19 and TRBJ1-1; 7 bases agree with TRBD1. In germline, CDR1 is LNHDA, CDR2 SQIVND (reference sequence). V shed 5 bases, J shed 9 bases, and the junction held 6 bases outside the gene matches. This CDR3 contains 12 residues.